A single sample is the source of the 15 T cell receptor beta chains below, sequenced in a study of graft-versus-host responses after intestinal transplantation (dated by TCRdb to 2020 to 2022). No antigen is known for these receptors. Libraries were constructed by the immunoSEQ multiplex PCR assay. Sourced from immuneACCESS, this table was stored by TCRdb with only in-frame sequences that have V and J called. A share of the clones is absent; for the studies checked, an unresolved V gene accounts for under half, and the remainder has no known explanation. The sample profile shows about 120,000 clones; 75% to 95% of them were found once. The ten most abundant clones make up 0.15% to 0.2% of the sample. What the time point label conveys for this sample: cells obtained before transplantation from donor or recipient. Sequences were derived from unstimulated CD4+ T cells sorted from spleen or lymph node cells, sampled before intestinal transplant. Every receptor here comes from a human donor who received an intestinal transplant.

In DNA form, the CDR3 reads TGCGCCAGCAGCTGGGGACAGCTTCGCACAGATACGCAGTATTTT. Translation: CASSWGQLRTDTQYF. The chain combines TRBV5-1 with TRBJ2-3; TRBD1 aligns across 7 bases. Germline values: CDR1 SGHRS, CDR2 YFSETQ. CDR3 length: 15 amino acids. The junction had 5 bases not matched to a gene; V was cut back by 3 bases and J by 1 base.

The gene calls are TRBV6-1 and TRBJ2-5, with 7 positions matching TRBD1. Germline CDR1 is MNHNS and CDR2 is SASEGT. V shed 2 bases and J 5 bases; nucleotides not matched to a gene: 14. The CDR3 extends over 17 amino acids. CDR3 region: CASSEQGQWGVGETQYF. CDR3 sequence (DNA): TGTGCCAGCAGTGAACAGGGACAGTGGGGCGTTGGGGAGACCCAGTACTTC.

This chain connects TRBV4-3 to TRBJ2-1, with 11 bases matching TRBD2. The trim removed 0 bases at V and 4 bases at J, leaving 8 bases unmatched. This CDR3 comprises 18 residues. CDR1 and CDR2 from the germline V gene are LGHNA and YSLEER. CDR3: CASSQDPASGGFYNEQFF. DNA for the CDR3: TGCGCCAGCAGCCAAGACCCTGCTAGCGGGGGGTTTTACAATGAGCAGTTCTTC.

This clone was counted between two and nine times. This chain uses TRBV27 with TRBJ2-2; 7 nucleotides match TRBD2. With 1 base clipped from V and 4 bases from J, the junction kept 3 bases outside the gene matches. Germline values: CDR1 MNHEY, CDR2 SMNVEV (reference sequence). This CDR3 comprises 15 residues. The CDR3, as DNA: TGTGCCAGCAGTTTATTTACGGGGGGCACCGGGGAGCTGTTTTTT. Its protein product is CASSLFTGGTGELFF.

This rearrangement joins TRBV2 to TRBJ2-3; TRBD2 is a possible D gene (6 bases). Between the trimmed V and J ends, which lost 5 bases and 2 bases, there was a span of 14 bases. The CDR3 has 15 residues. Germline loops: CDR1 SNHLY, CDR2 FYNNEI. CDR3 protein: CASSLREVATDTQYF. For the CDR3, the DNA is TGTGCCAGCAGTCTGCGGGAAGTTGCCACAGATACGCAGTATTTT.

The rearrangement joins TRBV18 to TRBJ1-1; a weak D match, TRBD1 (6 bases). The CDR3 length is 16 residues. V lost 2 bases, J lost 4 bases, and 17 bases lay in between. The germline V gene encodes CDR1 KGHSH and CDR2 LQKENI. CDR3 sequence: CASSPVSQGTGTEAFF. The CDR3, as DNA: TGTGCCAGCTCACCAGTCTCTCAGGGGACGGGCACTGAAGCTTTCTTT.

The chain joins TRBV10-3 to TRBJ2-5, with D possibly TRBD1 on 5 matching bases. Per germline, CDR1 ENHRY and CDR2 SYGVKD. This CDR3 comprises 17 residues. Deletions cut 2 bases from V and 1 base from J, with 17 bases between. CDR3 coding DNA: TGTGCCATCAGTGAGAGGGGTACAGGAACAGCCCAAGAGACCCAGTACTTC. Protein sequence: CAISERGTGTAQETQYF.

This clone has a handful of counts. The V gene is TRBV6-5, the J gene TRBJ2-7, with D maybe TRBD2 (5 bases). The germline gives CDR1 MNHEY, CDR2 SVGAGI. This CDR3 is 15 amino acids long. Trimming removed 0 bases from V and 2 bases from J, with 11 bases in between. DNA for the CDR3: TGTGCCAGCAGTTACTCGAATTACGGGACCTACGAGCAGTACTTC. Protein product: CASSYSNYGTYEQYF.

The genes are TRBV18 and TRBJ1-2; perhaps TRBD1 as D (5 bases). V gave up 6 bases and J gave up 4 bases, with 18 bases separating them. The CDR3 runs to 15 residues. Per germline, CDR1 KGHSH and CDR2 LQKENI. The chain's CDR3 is CASSPPRTPFYGYTF. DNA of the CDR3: TGTGCCAGCTCGCCCCCCAGGACACCCTTCTATGGCTACACCTTC.

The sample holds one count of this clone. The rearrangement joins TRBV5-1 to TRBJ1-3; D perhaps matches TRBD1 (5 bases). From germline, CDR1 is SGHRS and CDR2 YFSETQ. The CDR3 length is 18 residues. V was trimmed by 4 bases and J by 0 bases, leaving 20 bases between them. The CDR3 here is CASSPTGARASSGNTIYF. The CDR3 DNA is TGCGCCAGCAGCCCAACTGGGGCCCGGGCGAGCTCTGGAAACACCATATATTTT.

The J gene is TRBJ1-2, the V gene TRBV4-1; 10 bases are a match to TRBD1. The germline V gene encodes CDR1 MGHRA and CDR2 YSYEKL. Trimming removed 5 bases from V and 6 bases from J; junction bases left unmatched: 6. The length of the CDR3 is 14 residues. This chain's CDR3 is CASSKGQGRDGYTF. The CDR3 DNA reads TGCGCCAGCAGCAAGGGACAGGGGAGGGATGGCTACACCTTC.

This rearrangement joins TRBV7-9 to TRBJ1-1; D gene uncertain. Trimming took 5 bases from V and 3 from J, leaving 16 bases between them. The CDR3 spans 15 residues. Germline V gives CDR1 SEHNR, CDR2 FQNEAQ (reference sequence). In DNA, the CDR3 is TGTGCCAGCAGCCCCCGGGGAGGTAGGGACACTGAAGCTTTCTTT. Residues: CASSPRGGRDTEAFF.

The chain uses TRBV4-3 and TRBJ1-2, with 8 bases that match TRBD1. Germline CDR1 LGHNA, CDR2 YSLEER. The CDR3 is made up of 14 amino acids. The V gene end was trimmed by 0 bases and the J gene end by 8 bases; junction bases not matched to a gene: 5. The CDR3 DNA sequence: TGCGCCAGCAGCCAAGATCTGACAGGGGAAGGCTACACCTTC. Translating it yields CASSQDLTGEGYTF.

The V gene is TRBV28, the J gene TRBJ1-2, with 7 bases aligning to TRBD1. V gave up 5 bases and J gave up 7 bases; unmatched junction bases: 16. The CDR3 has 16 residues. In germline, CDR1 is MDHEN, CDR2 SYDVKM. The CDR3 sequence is CASSPLPQGTRGGYTF. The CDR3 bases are TGTGCCAGCAGTCCCCTCCCACAGGGGACACGGGGTGGCTACACCTTC.

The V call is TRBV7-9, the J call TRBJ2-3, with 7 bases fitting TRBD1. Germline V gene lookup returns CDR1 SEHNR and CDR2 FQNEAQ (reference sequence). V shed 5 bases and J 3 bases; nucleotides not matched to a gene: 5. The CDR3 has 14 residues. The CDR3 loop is CASSETGRTDTQYF. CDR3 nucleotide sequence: TGTGCCAGCAGCGAGACAGGGCGGACAGATACGCAGTATTTT.